The 31 T cell receptor beta chains below were found in one sample sequenced in a study of Graves' ophthalmopathy and Graves' hyperthyroidism. Amplification from RNA transcripts yielded the TCR beta CDR3 regions. Following a first-round RT-PCR that used HTBI primers, a second-round multiplex PCR was carried out. From the multiplex PCR reads, TCRdb called clonotypes with MiXCR, one entry per CDR3 protein. Of some 1.1 million distinct CDR3 sequences in the sample, about 35% were seen once. Sequencing was carried out using peripheral blood or thyroid tissue (not recorded which). The origin of the receptors is an adult man with Graves' hyperthyroidism.

This chain links TRBV2 with TRBJ2-5; maybe TRBD1 (5 bases). This CDR3 has 13 residues. The V gene lost 9 bases and the J gene lost 5 bases, with 16 bases spanning the gap. CDR1 is SNHLY and CDR2 is FYNNEI in the germline V gene. The CDR3 region is CASPQGAGETQYF. The CDR3 DNA sequence: TGTGCCAGTCCCCAGGGTGCCGGGGAGACCCAGTACTTC.

This sequence joins TRBV15 and TRBJ2-7, with 8 bases fitting TRBD2. The CDR3 is 15 residues long. Germline loops: CDR1 LNHNV, CDR2 YYDKDF (reference sequence). V gave up 0 bases and J gave up 1 base; unmatched junction bases: 2. Here the CDR3 DNA reads TGTGCCACCAGCAGAGAGAGCGGGAGATCCTACGAGCAGTACTTC. Its translation is CATSRESGRSYEQYF.

This clonotype was seen at least ten times. V is TRBV12-3 or TRBV12-4 and J is TRBJ1-4; D is ambiguous. Trimming took 5 bases from V and 5 from J, leaving 9 bases between them. This CDR3 spans 13 amino acids. CDR3 protein: CASSRTTNEKLFF. The CDR3, as DNA: TGTGCCAGCAGTAGGACTACGAATGAAAAACTGTTTTTT.

The chain uses TRBV18 and TRBJ1-1, with D hard to call. V lost 0 bases to trimming and J lost 2 bases, with 10 bases between them. This CDR3 region has 15 residues. Germline V gene sequence: CDR1 KGHSH, CDR2 LQKENI. CDR3 loop: CASSPPNAVNTEAFF. DNA of the CDR3: TGTGCCAGCTCACCACCGAATGCAGTTAACACTGAAGCTTTCTTT.

Comments on this clonotype: Possible read error: a much larger clone is one base away. The chain couples TRBV10-3 to TRBJ2-7; maybe TRBD1 (6 bases). The CDR3 has 12 residues. The germline gives CDR1 ENHRY, CDR2 SYGVKD. V was cut by 5 bases and J by 4 bases, with 9 bases left in between. CDR3 DNA sequence: TGTGCCATCAGTAAACAGGGTTACGAGCAGTACTTC. It translates to CAISKQGYEQYF.

The sample holds a few counts of this clonotype. The rearrangement joins TRBV5-5 to TRBJ2-7; D is uncertain. V was cut by 2 bases and J by 2 bases, with 14 bases left in between. The germline gives CDR1 SGHKS, CDR2 YYEKEE (reference sequence). This CDR3 has 15 residues. CDR3 protein: CASSFMTRNPYEQYF. CDR3 in DNA: TGTGCCAGCAGCTTCATGACCAGGAACCCCTACGAGCAGTACTTC.

With regard to this clonotype: No DNA is shown, since the ends of the CDR3 on it are uncertain; the CDR3 is the one TCRdb lists. The chain carries TRBV7-8 and TRBJ2-2; the DNA was not compared with TRBD1, the D call given in the table. Germline V gene sequence: CDR1 SGHVS, CDR2 FQNEAQ. The CDR3 region is 16 residues in length, termini included. CDR3 in amino acids: CASTPDPPLGPGSCFF.

This clonotype was counted ten times or more. J is TRBJ1-5 and V is TRBV19, with 7 bases aligning to TRBD1. This CDR3 has 14 amino acids. J was trimmed by 11 bases and V by 5 bases; bases with no gene match: 12. The germline gives CDR1 LNHDA, CDR2 SQIVND (reference sequence). For the CDR3, the DNA is TGTGCCAGTAGTGTACGACAGGGAATGAAGGCCCAGCATTTT. Encoded protein: CASSVRQGMKAQHF.

This clonotype was observed once. At one end the junction does not follow the germline gene, possibly because of a read error. V and J are TRBV20-1 and TRBJ1-2; tentatively, D is TRBD1 (5 bases). Per germline, CDR1 DFQATT and CDR2 SNEGSKA (reference sequence). The CDR3 consists of 14 residues. CDR3 nucleotides: TGCAGTGCTAGTCGCGCAGGTGGGGACTATGGCTACATCTTC. Translating it yields CSASRAGGDYGYIF.

The chain has TRBV6-2 or TRBV6-3 and TRBJ1-1; no clear D gene. Germline V CDR1 and CDR2: MNHEY, SVGEGT. This CDR3 contains 12 residues. The V and J ends lost 8 bases and 0 bases respectively, with 7 bases between them. The DNA for the CDR3 is TGTGCCAGCGGACCGTTGAACACTGAAGCTTTCTTT. It specifies CASGPLNTEAFF.

The gene calls are TRBV2 and TRBJ1-5, with no clear D. The germline V gene encodes CDR1 SNHLY and CDR2 FYNNEI. The CDR3 has 11 residues. Trimming removed 6 bases at V and 13 bases at J, with 13 bases between. CDR3 region: CASRGRWDQHF. The CDR3 region has the DNA TGTGCCAGCAGGGGGAGGTGGGATCAGCATTTT.

This sequence joins TRBV7-2 and TRBJ1-2, with a possible D match to TRBD1 (5 bases). CDR3 length equals 14 residues. Trimming cost V 5 bases and J 2 bases, with 12 bases left between them. CDR1 and CDR2 from the germline V gene are SGHTA and FQGNSA. CDR3 nucleotide sequence: TGTGCCAGCAGCCAGAGACAGAAGAACTATGGCTACACCTTC. This translates into CASSQRQKNYGYTF.

The V and J genes are TRBV20-1 and TRBJ1-3; D call uncertain. Germline V gene lookup returns CDR1 DFQATT and CDR2 SNEGSKA (reference sequence). The CDR3 contains 14 residues. V dropped 2 bases and J dropped 8 bases, with 16 bases sitting between them. The CDR3 sequence is CSARMPAAGDTIYF. The CDR3 region has the DNA TGCAGTGCTAGAATGCCGGCGGCCGGGGACACCATATATTTT.

This clonotype was picked up a small number of times. The chain recombines TRBV11-2 with TRBJ2-2; D is unresolved. The CDR3 sequence is 14 residues long. Germline V lookup: CDR1 SGHAT, CDR2 FQNNGV. Trimming cost V 8 bases and J 3 bases, with 13 bases left between them. CDR3 protein: CASSPPLHTGELFF. The CDR3 DNA is TGTGCCAGCTCACCACCCCTGCACACCGGGGAGCTGTTTTTT.

This clonotype was detected many times. The gene calls are TRBV6-5 and TRBJ2-7, with D tentatively TRBD1 (7 bases). The CDR3 has 14 residues. Germline-derived CDR1 and CDR2 are MNHEY and SVGAGI. V lost 2 bases and J 2 bases, leaving 10 bases between the germline ends. CDR3 nucleotide sequence: TGTGCCAGCAGTTACCGCGGGACAGCCTACGAGCAGTACTTC. It specifies CASSYRGTAYEQYF.

In its sample, this clonotype was seen many times. V and J are TRBV9 and TRBJ2-5; possible D gene TRBD2, 6 bases. The germline V gene encodes CDR1 SGDLS and CDR2 YYNGEE. The CDR3 length is 16 residues. Trimming stripped 0 bases from V and 5 bases from J, with 17 bases between. As DNA, the CDR3 is TGTGCCAGCAGCGTAGCTGGGGGGTCAGGGTTGGAGACCCAGTACTTC. Amino acids: CASSVAGGSGLETQYF.

This clonotype was observed a single time. A much larger clone lies one base from this, so it may be a read error. This chain connects TRBV20-1 to TRBJ1-6, with a possible D match to TRBD1 (6 bases). CDR3 size: 16 residues. V was shortened by 5 bases and J by 7 bases, with 21 bases between the two germline ends. Germline V CDR1 and CDR2: DFQATT, SNEGSKA (reference sequence). This chain's CDR3 is CSAGGRGGTTNSPLHF. The CDR3 DNA reads TGCAGTGCTGGAGGCCGGGGTGGGACAACAAATTCACCCCTCCACTTT.

This clonotype was observed a handful of times. The junction differs from germline at one of its ends, possibly a read error. The chain carries TRBV7-9 and TRBJ2-7; D ambiguous. The CDR3 loop spans 14 amino acids. Per germline, CDR1 SEHNR and CDR2 FQNEAQ (reference sequence). DNA of the CDR3: TGTGCCAGCAGCCTATCACAGCAAACCTACGGGCAGTACTTC. Protein: CASSLSQQTYGQYF.

This clonotype was seen a few times. The chain has TRBV9 and TRBJ1-3; no clear D gene. Germline V CDR1 and CDR2: SGDLS, YYNGEE. Trimming pared 0 bases from V and 8 bases from J, leaving 3 bases between. The CDR3 covers 11 residues. The CDR3 sequence: CASSVADTIYF. CDR3 nucleotide sequence: TGTGCCAGCAGCGTAGCTGACACCATATATTTT.

The chain carries TRBV12-3 or TRBV12-4 and TRBJ1-3; D ambiguous. The CDR3 contains 14 residues. Trimming pared 6 bases from V and 0 bases from J, leaving 9 bases between. The CDR3 is CASRDWSSGNTIYF. In DNA, the CDR3 is TGTGCCAGCAGGGACTGGAGCTCTGGAAACACCATATATTTT.

V usage is TRBV10-3 and J usage is TRBJ1-6, with 9 bases identical to TRBD1. Germline V gene sequence: CDR1 ENHRY, CDR2 SYGVKD. The trim removed 4 bases at V and 5 bases at J, leaving 3 bases unmatched. The CDR3 has 15 amino acids. The CDR3 here is CAISVGDRDNSPLHF. The CDR3 DNA is TGTGCCATCAGTGTAGGGGACAGGGATAATTCACCCCTCCACTTT.

Ten or more counts support this clonotype. This chain joins TRBV5-1 and TRBJ2-7; 10 bases fit TRBD1. CDR1 is SGHRS and CDR2 is YFSETQ in the germline V gene. CDR3 size: 15 residues. V dropped 7 bases and J dropped 2; count of bases not matched to a gene: 9. In nucleotides, the CDR3 is TGCGCCAGCTCACCCGGGACAGGGGTCACCTACGAGCAGTACTTC. Translating gives CASSPGTGVTYEQYF.

This clonotype was recorded many times. The chain is built from TRBV15 and TRBJ2-7, with a weak D call TRBD1 (7 bases). Germline loops: CDR1 LNHNV, CDR2 YYDKDF (reference sequence). This CDR3 spans 15 amino acids. V gave up 0 bases and J gave up 3 bases, with 12 bases separating them. CDR3 in amino acids: CATSRERDSYYEQYF. CDR3 sequence (DNA): TGTGCCACCAGCAGAGAGCGGGACAGCTACTACGAGCAGTACTTC.

The chain uses TRBV7-2 and TRBJ1-4; the D is unclear. Trimming took off 5 bases at V and 14 bases at J, with 21 bases between the two ends. The CDR3 is 14 residues long. Germline CDR1 is SGHTA and CDR2 is FQGNSA. CDR3 amino acids: CASSAGEGTRSLFF. The CDR3 coding sequence is TGTGCCAGCAGCGCCGGTGAGGGCACCCGAAGTCTGTTTTTT.

This clonotype was found a few times. V is TRBV30 and J is TRBJ1-5, with a tentative D call TRBD1 (5 bases). The CDR3 extends over 14 amino acids. The V end lost 1 base, the J end lost 2 bases, and 9 bases lay between the germline ends. Germline CDR1 reads GTSNPN; CDR2 reads SVGIG (reference sequence). CDR3 in DNA: TGTGCCTGGAGTGACGGACAAGGCAATCAGCCCCAGCATTTT. Protein: CAWSDGQGNQPQHF.

This clonotype was picked up a small number of times. The junction shows a germline mismatch at one end, possibly a read error. The V and J genes are TRBV14 and TRBJ2-2; D is unclear. This CDR3 contains 14 residues. Germline V gene lookup returns CDR1 SGHDN and CDR2 FVKESK. In DNA form, the CDR3 reads TGTGCCAGCAGCCAAGCAAAGAACACCAGGGAGCTGTTTTTT. The encoded protein is CASSQAKNTRELFF.

This clonotype has a handful of counts. The V call is TRBV2, the J call TRBJ2-7; 11 nucleotides agree with TRBD2. The CDR3 extends over 19 amino acids. CDR1 and CDR2 (germline): SNHLY, FYNNEI. Trimming cost V 7 bases and J 1 base; bases outside gene matches: 18. The CDR3 DNA reads as TGTGCCAGCACCGAATCCAGGGCTAGCGGGAGGCCGACTTCCTACGAGCAGTACTTC. Residues: CASTESRASGRPTSYEQYF.

The chain carries TRBV20-1 and TRBJ1-4; 9 bases map to TRBD1. Germline V gives CDR1 DFQATT, CDR2 SNEGSKA (reference sequence). This CDR3 has 11 amino acids. V gave up 5 bases and J gave up 8 bases; unmatched junction bases: 0. As DNA, the CDR3 is TGCAGTGCTGACAGGGGGGAAAAACTGTTTTTT. Protein: CSADRGEKLFF.

This clonotype was recorded many times. The junction differs from germline at one of its ends, possibly a read error. The chain employs TRBV7-3 and TRBJ1-6, with 11 bases matching TRBD1. The CDR3 contains 16 residues. Germline CDR1 reads SGHTA; CDR2 reads FQGTGA. The CDR3 here is CASSLTAGQGDSPLHF. CDR3 coding DNA: TGTGCCAGCAGCCTAACAGCGGGACAGGGGGATTCACCCCTCCACTTT.

The chain is built from TRBV9 and TRBJ1-3; D is undetermined. The germline CDR1 and CDR2 sequences are SGDLS and YYNGEE. V dropped 4 bases and J dropped 2 bases, with 10 bases sitting between them. This CDR3 comprises 14 residues. CDR3 bases: TGTGCCAGCAGCCCTCGAGGGACTGGAAACACCATATATTTT. It is translated as CASSPRGTGNTIYF.

This rearrangement joins TRBV10-3 to TRBJ2-5, with D possibly matching TRBD1 (5 bases). The CDR3 consists of 14 residues. The germline V gene encodes CDR1 ENHRY and CDR2 SYGVKD. In DNA, the CDR3 is TGTGCTAGACCCAACACAGGCTTTGAAGAGACCCAGTACTTC. It yields the protein CARPNTGFEETQYF.